The clone carrying this TCR beta chain was detected only a few times. Its target is unknown. These data originate in a study of graft-versus-host responses after intestinal transplantation. Sequenced by immunoSEQ multiplex PCR; TCRdb stores in-frame clones only, minus some. The profile shows 96,000 or so clones, about 90% of them singletons. V lost 6 bases and J lost 13, with 18 bases in between. The CDR3 totals 12 residues. The germline CDR1 and CDR2 sequences are MNHNS and SASEGT. The rearrangement links TRBV6-1 to TRBJ1-2; D may be TRBD1 (6 bases). This TCR was recovered from a human donor who received an intestinal transplant. Source: unstimulated CD4+ T cells sorted from spleen or lymph node cells, taken before intestinal transplant. CDR3 protein: CASRPGQSRGTF. The CDR3 DNA sequence: TGTGCCAGCAGGCCTGGACAGTCTCGCGGCACCTTC.